What follows are 12 T cell receptor beta chains derived from one specimen sequenced in a study of cytomegalovirus exposure and HLA in healthy donors. Vbeta (60) and Jbeta (13) primers were used in the PCR. Generated by immunoSEQ multiplex PCR, the TCRdb table keeps only in-frame clones and is missing some. The sample consists of around 120,000 clones, approximately 80% of them appearing once. Sequencing was done on a sample of PBMCs. Receptors were obtained from a human donor in good health.

The chain combines TRBV28 with TRBJ1-2, with 8 positions matching TRBD1. There are 14 residues in the CDR3. Looked up from germline, CDR1 is MDHEN and CDR2 is SYDVKM. The V and J ends lost 4 bases and 7 bases, in that order; junction bases with no gene match: 8. The CDR3 nucleotides are TGTGCCAGCAGTTCAACAGGGGGAGTTCGTGGCTACACCTTC. The encoded protein is CASSSTGGVRGYTF.

This clone appeared a few times. The rearrangement joins TRBV18 to TRBJ1-2; 11 bases line up with TRBD1. The CDR3 is 16 residues long. Germline CDR1 KGHSH, CDR2 LQKENI. The V segment lost 2 bases and the J segment 6 bases; nucleotides outside the gene matches: 8. CDR3 region: CASSPRTGTGGDGYTF. For the CDR3, the DNA is TGTGCCAGCTCACCAAGGACCGGGACAGGGGGTGATGGCTACACCTTC.

V is TRBV28 and J is TRBJ2-5; 10 nucleotides agree with TRBD1. Germline assignment: CDR1 MDHEN and CDR2 SYDVKM. This CDR3 contains 15 residues. Trimming at V came to 6 bases and at J to 2 bases, leaving 6 bases not matched to a gene. The CDR3 spells CASSSGQGEQETQYF. CDR3 sequence (DNA): TGTGCCAGCAGCTCCGGACAGGGGGAGCAAGAGACCCAGTACTTC.

In its sample, this clone was seen once. V usage is TRBV7-2 and J usage is TRBJ1-4, with TRBD1 matching over 7 bases. Germline-derived CDR1 and CDR2 are SGHTA and FQGNSA. V lost 4 bases and J lost 5; bases outside the gene matches: 7. The CDR3 contains 15 residues. Here the CDR3 DNA reads TGTGCCAGCAGCTCGCAGGGACAGAAAAATGAAAAACTGTTTTTT. This codes for CASSSQGQKNEKLFF.

J is TRBJ1-2 and V is TRBV7-8; unclear D gene. The CDR3 loop spans 13 amino acids. The V gene's germline CDR1 is SGHVS and CDR2 FQNEAQ. V lost 5 bases and J 4 bases, leaving 11 bases between the germline ends. The CDR3 sequence: CASSPDKSYGYTF. The CDR3 region has the DNA TGTGCCAGCAGCCCAGATAAGTCCTATGGCTACACCTTC.

The rearrangement links TRBV9 to TRBJ2-5, with D possibly TRBD2 on 6 matching bases. The end of the DNA is better explained by TRBJ2-7, so the J call may be wrong. The germline CDR1 and CDR2 sequences are SGDLS and YYNGEE. CDR3 size: 15 residues. CDR3 nucleotide sequence: TGTGCCAGCAGCGTAACCGGCGGGGACTCCTACGAGCAGTACTTC. Protein product: CASSVTGGDSYEQYF.

The chain recombines TRBV9 with TRBJ2-3, with 10 bases that match TRBD2. Germline assignment: CDR1 SGDLS and CDR2 YYNGEE. Trimming cost V 3 bases and J 6 bases; bases outside gene matches: 13. The CDR3 has 17 residues. The CDR3: CASSAGPSGSLYDTQYF. The CDR3 nucleotides are TGTGCCAGCAGCGCAGGCCCTAGCGGGAGCTTGTACGATACGCAGTATTTT.

The table lists this clone with a few counts. The J gene is TRBJ2-2, the V gene TRBV7-3, with TRBD1 as a possible D gene (5 bases). Trimming removed 6 bases at V and 1 base at J, with 9 bases between. The length of the CDR3 is 14 residues. Germline loops: CDR1 SGHTA, CDR2 FQGTGA. CDR3: CASSPQGNTGELFF. The CDR3 bases are TGTGCCAGCAGTCCCCAGGGGAACACCGGGGAGCTGTTTTTT.

As regards this clone: At one end the junction does not follow the germline gene, possibly because of a read error. The V call is TRBV29-1, the J call TRBJ2-1; TRBD2 might be the D (5 bases). In germline, CDR1 is SQVTM, CDR2 ANQGSEA. The CDR3 consists of 11 residues. This chain's CDR3 is CSVHAGNAQVF. As DNA, the CDR3 is TGCAGCGTCCATGCCGGGAATGCCCAAGTCTTC.

The chain links TRBV19 to TRBJ1-2; a possible D gene is TRBD1 (6 bases). Germline V gives CDR1 LNHDA, CDR2 SQIVND (reference sequence). The germline V and J ends were trimmed by 7 bases and 2 bases, with 26 bases remaining between them. The CDR3 consists of 18 residues. CDR3 region: CASTSHRDNLMSNYGYTF. The CDR3 DNA sequence: TGTGCCAGTACCTCCCACAGGGACAATTTAATGTCCAACTATGGCTACACCTTC. Full variable domain (missing parts from reference TRBV19 and TRBJ1-2): DGGITQSPKYLFRKEGQNVTLSCEQNLNHDAMYWYRQDPGQGLRLIYYSQIVNDFQKGDIAEGYSVSREKKESFPLTVTSAQKNPTAFYLCASTSHRDNLMSNYGYTFGSGTRLTVV.

The chain couples TRBV5-6 to TRBJ2-1, with TRBD1 matching 9 bases. Germline CDR1 and CDR2: SGHDT and YYEEEE. With V trimmed by 4 bases and J by 7 bases, 12 bases remained unmatched. The CDR3 spans 16 residues. The CDR3, as DNA: TGTGCCAGCAGCCCCCTACCGGGACAGGGAATTAATGAGCAGTTCTTC. This codes for CASSPLPGQGINEQFF.

This rearrangement joins TRBV5-4 to TRBJ2-7, with TRBD1 matching 9 bases. Trimming took 0 bases from V and 4 from J; bases not matched to a gene: 8. Per the germline V gene, CDR1 is SGHNT and CDR2 is YYREEE (reference sequence). There are 16 residues in the CDR3. Written as DNA, the CDR3 is TGTGCCAGCAGCTTGGCCCTGAGACAGGGGGGTTACGAGCAGTACTTC. This sequence encodes CASSLALRQGGYEQYF.